This section outlines one T cell receptor (beta chain) sequence together with its context. TCRdb keeps only in-frame clones here, not all; method: immunoSEQ multiplex PCR. There are tens of thousands of clones in the sample; roughly nine tenths occur only once, and about 3.1% lies in the top ten. The data originate from a study of T cell changes during pregnancy in multiple sclerosis. V was clipped by 8 bases and J by 4 bases; unmatched bases: 7. This CDR3 is built from 14 residues. Per germline, CDR1 MNHNY and CDR2 SVGAGI (reference sequence). The chain employs TRBV6-6 and TRBJ2-1; 8 positions match TRBD2. This TCR came from a female donor in good health, enrolled as a control in a pregnancy study. The sequencing here drew on peripheral blood, taken in the first trimester of pregnancy. The CDR3 protein is CASSSGSGYNEQFF. For the CDR3, the DNA is TGTGCCAGCTCCAGCGGGAGTGGGTACAATGAGCAGTTCTTC.